This T cell receptor (beta chain) was recovered during a study of blood T cells in healthy people across ages. A note on this clonotype: A single base separates this from a much larger clone, so it may be a read error.

A sample-barcoded 5' primer and a J-beta primer mix were used in a second PCR of roughly 6 to 11 cycles. A single record per CDR3 protein comes from TCRdb applying MiXCR to the 5' RACE reads. The top ten clones hold 15% to 17% of a sample with 550,000 to 800,000 distinct CDR3 sequences, 32% of them seen once. CDR1 and CDR2 (germline): SGHTA, FQGNSA. This CDR3 contains 17 residues. Trimming took 2 bases from V and 3 from J; bases not matched to a gene: 9. Sequencing input: blood. This TCR came from a woman older than 75 in good health. V is TRBV7-2 and J is TRBJ2-7; TRBD1 aligns across 11 bases. Written as DNA, the CDR3 is TGTGCCAGCAGCTTAAGCCGCCCCGGGACAGGGGGCTACGAGCAGTACTTC. It translates to CASSLSRPGTGGYEQYF.